Presented here are 21 T cell receptor beta chains from one specimen sequenced in a study of T-cell reconstitution after alpha-beta-depleted transplantation in children. During its preparation, the TCRbeta library received unique molecular identifiers. TCRdb reprocessed the PCR reads with MiXCR, giving one entry per CDR3 protein. The sample lists about 400,000 distinct CDR3 sequences, over 20% occurring once. The sequenced sample was PBMCs from the stem cell graft donor, obtained from the stem cell graft. All receptors derive from a human donor who donated a stem cell graft to a child with acute myeloid leukemia.

V is TRBV5-6 and J is TRBJ2-7, with TRBD2 identical over 13 bases. The CDR3 totals 19 residues. Germline CDR1 reads SGHDT; CDR2 reads YYEEEE. Trimming at V came to 2 bases and at J to 2 bases, leaving 13 bases not matched to a gene. The CDR3 DNA is TGTGCCAGCAGCTTAACACCGGGACTAGCGGGATTATGGGCCTACGAGCAGTACTTC. It yields the protein CASSLTPGLAGLWAYEQYF.

This clonotype was counted a few times. The chain employs TRBV4-1 and TRBJ1-1, with a weak D call TRBD1 (5 bases). The CDR3 length is 16 residues. The germline V and J ends were trimmed by 2 bases and 4 bases, with 17 bases remaining between them. Looked up from germline, CDR1 is MGHRA and CDR2 is YSYEKL. CDR3 in amino acids: CASSQLGRAVVTEAFF. The CDR3, as DNA: TGCGCCAGCAGCCAACTTGGCAGGGCGGTGGTCACTGAAGCTTTCTTT.

The chain couples TRBV23-1 to TRBJ1-5; D is unclear. Being an ORF, TRBV23-1 has a function that is uncertain. This CDR3 has 12 residues. Trimming took off 2 bases at V and 7 bases at J, with 6 bases between the two ends. CDR3 protein: CASSQNGQPQHF. Written as DNA, the CDR3 is TGCGCCAGCAGTCAAAATGGGCAGCCCCAGCATTTT.

DNA for the CDR3: TGTGCCAGCAGCTCGGGACTACCTCAGGATGAGCAGTTCTTC. Translated, it gives CASSSGLPQDEQFF. The chain has TRBV7-6 and TRBJ2-1; 7 bases match TRBD2. The CDR3 is 14 amino acids. Germline V gene lookup returns CDR1 SGHVS and CDR2 FNYEAQ. Losses at the gene ends were 4 bases for V and 8 bases for J; bases not matched to a gene: 8.

The chain joins TRBV28 to TRBJ2-5; a possible D gene is TRBD2 (5 bases). V dropped 3 bases and J dropped 4 bases, with 15 bases sitting between them. Germline CDR1 and CDR2: MDHEN and SYDVKM. The CDR3 is 15 residues long. The chain's CDR3 is CASSLRYGIGETQYF. The CDR3 DNA follows: TGTGCCAGCAGTTTGCGTTACGGGATCGGAGAGACCCAGTACTTC. Filled out from reference TRBV28 and TRBJ2-5, the complete variable domain reads DVKVTQSSRYLVKRTGEKVFLECVQDMDHENMFWYRQDPGLGLRLIYFSYDVKMKEKGDIPEGYSVSREKKERFSLILESASTNQTSMYLCASSLRYGIGETQYFGPGTRLLVL.

This clonotype is a singleton in its sample. The gene calls are TRBV3-1 and TRBJ2-7; tentatively, D is TRBD2 (6 bases). The CDR3 is 12 residues long. Trimming shortened V by 1 base and J by 6 bases, and 7 bases separated the two germline ends. Germline V gene lookup returns CDR1 LGHDT and CDR2 YNNKEL (reference sequence). The CDR3 protein is CASSQVTSEQYF. The CDR3 DNA reads TGTGCCAGCAGCCAAGTGACTAGCGAGCAGTACTTC.

The chain recombines TRBV29-1 with TRBJ1-2; TRBD1 matches at 7 bases. After removal of 7 bases from V and 7 bases from J, the junction contained 12 bases not matched to a gene. Germline CDR1 and CDR2: SQVTM and ANQGSEA. This CDR3 spans 13 amino acids. CDR3 DNA: TGCAGCGCTGAGGACAGGTCGGCCTCTGGCTACACCTTC. Translation gives CSAEDRSASGYTF.

This clonotype was observed many times. This chain links TRBV20-1 with TRBJ2-1, with D hard to call. V was trimmed by 5 bases and J by 3 bases, leaving 14 bases between them. This CDR3 has 14 amino acids. The germline CDR1 and CDR2 sequences are DFQATT and SNEGSKA (reference sequence). CDR3 loop: CSASHDLYYNEQFF. DNA of the CDR3: TGCAGTGCTTCTCACGATTTATACTACAATGAGCAGTTCTTC.

This chain joins TRBV6-5 and TRBJ2-7; D is tentatively TRBD1 or TRBD2 (6 bases each). Germline CDR1 is MNHEY and CDR2 is SVGAGI. This CDR3 has 15 residues. V dropped 1 base and J dropped 1 base, with 11 bases sitting between them. CDR3 sequence (DNA): TGTGCCAGCAGTTACTACCAGGGGAGGTCCTACGAGCAGTACTTC. Translating it yields CASSYYQGRSYEQYF.

This chain links TRBV4-1 with TRBJ2-7; 8 bases are a match to TRBD2. The CDR3 runs to 16 residues. Losses at the gene ends were 4 bases for V and 2 bases for J; bases not matched to a gene: 10. The germline CDR1 and CDR2 sequences are MGHRA and YSYEKL. In nucleotides, the CDR3 is TGCGCCAGCAGCCTCGGACTAGCCGAAAAAACCTACGAGCAGTACTTC. It encodes CASSLGLAEKTYEQYF.

This clonotype was picked up a small number of times. The rearrangement links TRBV7-9 to TRBJ2-5; no clear D gene. Germline-derived CDR1 and CDR2 are SEHNR and FQNEAQ (reference sequence). This CDR3 contains 13 residues. V was pared by 3 bases and J by 5 bases, with 10 bases between. CDR3 nucleotides: TGTGCCAGCAGCTTGCAGCCCGCGGAGACCCAGTACTTC. Translating it yields CASSLQPAETQYF.

J is TRBJ2-7 and V is TRBV28; D is unresolved. The V end lost 6 bases, the J end lost 2 bases, and 20 bases lay between the germline ends. Germline-derived CDR1 and CDR2 are MDHEN and SYDVKM. CDR3 length: 16 residues. The CDR3 protein is CASSPQEGLLTYEQYF. CDR3 nucleotides: TGTGCCAGCAGCCCCCAGGAAGGGCTCCTCACCTACGAGCAGTACTTC.

This clonotype was seen a few times. V and J are TRBV12-3 or TRBV12-4 and TRBJ2-7, with D possibly being TRBD1 (6 bases). Trimming left V 5 bases short and J 0 bases short, with 17 bases between. The CDR3 extends over 16 amino acids. DNA for the CDR3: TGTGCCAGCAGTCTTCAGGGGCAATCGAGCTCCTACGAGCAGTACTTC. Amino acid sequence: CASSLQGQSSSYEQYF.

This rearrangement joins TRBV5-6 to TRBJ2-7; TRBD2 is a possible D gene (6 bases). This CDR3 has 16 amino acids. CDR1 and CDR2 (germline): SGHDT, YYEEEE. The V gene lost 0 bases and the J gene lost 1 base, with 14 bases spanning the gap. CDR3 coding DNA: TGTGCCAGCAGCTTGGCTGGAGGGACTCTATCCTACGAGCAGTACTTC. It yields the protein CASSLAGGTLSYEQYF.

This clonotype was detected many times. The genes are TRBV4-1 and TRBJ2-5; D possibly corresponds to TRBD1 (6 bases). Germline-derived CDR1 and CDR2 are MGHRA and YSYEKL. This CDR3 has 15 amino acids. With 1 base removed from V and 1 base from J, the gap between germline ends came to 10 bases. CDR3 in DNA: TGCGCCAGCAGCCAAGTGGGGGCCGTCCAAGAGACCCAGTACTTC. It yields the protein CASSQVGAVQETQYF.

The chain joins TRBV29-1 to TRBJ1-1, with a tentative D call TRBD1 (5 bases). The ends were cut back, 7 bases at V and 0 bases at J, with 15 bases in the middle. The CDR3 covers 14 residues. Germline lookup yields CDR1 SQVTM and CDR2 ANQGSEA. The CDR3 nucleotides read TGCAGCGGAGGGGCTATGGGAATGAACACTGAAGCTTTCTTT. The encoded protein is CSGGAMGMNTEAFF.

V gene TRBV5-1 combines with J gene TRBJ1-1, with D unresolved. Trimming removed 2 bases from V and 0 bases from J, with 17 bases in between. The germline CDR1 and CDR2 sequences are SGHRS and YFSETQ. This CDR3 region has 17 residues. This chain's CDR3 is CASSFLDPGPLNTEAFF. CDR3 coding DNA: TGCGCCAGCAGCTTCTTGGACCCGGGCCCTCTGAACACTGAAGCTTTCTTT.

The chain is built from TRBV4-3 and TRBJ2-2; TRBD2 matches at 8 bases. This CDR3 has 18 amino acids. From germline, CDR1 is LGHNA and CDR2 YSLEER. Germline trimming cut 0 bases from V and 1 base from J; bases unmatched to any gene: 7. The CDR3 spells CASSQDFGRALNTGELFF. The CDR3 DNA reads as TGCGCCAGCAGCCAAGATTTCGGGAGGGCCCTGAACACCGGGGAGCTGTTTTTT.

Ten or more counts support this clonotype. This sequence joins TRBV20-1 and TRBJ1-1; possibly TRBD1 for D (6 bases). The CDR3 covers 14 residues. V lost 0 bases, J lost 4 bases, and 12 bases lay in between. The V gene's germline CDR1 is DFQATT and CDR2 SNEGSKA (reference sequence). In DNA form, the CDR3 reads TGCAGTGCTAGAGACTACAGGGTCGGCACTGAAGCTTTCTTT. Translated, it gives CSARDYRVGTEAFF.

This clonotype was seen more than once but under ten times. The CDR3 spells CASSLAGTPPYEQYF. DNA of the CDR3: TGTGCCAGCAGTTTAGCGGGAACCCCCCCCTACGAGCAGTACTTC. This sequence joins TRBV12-3 or TRBV12-4 and TRBJ2-7, with D unresolved. Trimming stripped 0 bases from V and 2 bases from J, with 11 bases between. CDR3 length: 15 amino acids.

This clonotype has a count of ten or more. The CDR3 loop reads CSAGGDTQYF. CDR3 sequence (DNA): TGCAGCGCTGGGGGAGATACGCAGTATTTT. The V and J genes are TRBV29-1 and TRBJ2-3, with D possibly being TRBD1 or TRBD2 (5 bases each). V dropped 7 bases and J dropped 5 bases, with 7 bases sitting between them. The CDR3 is 10 amino acids. The germline V gene has CDR1 SQVTM and CDR2 ANQGSEA.